This T cell receptor (beta chain) was captured in a study of cytomegalovirus exposure and HLA in healthy donors. General study points: Researchers counted around 180 TCR beta chains as cytomegalovirus-associated.

On this clone: Its antigen is still unknown.

J was trimmed by 14 bases and V by 1 base; bases with no gene match: 8. CDR3 length equals 14 residues. In germline, CDR1 is MNHNS, CDR2 SASEGT. The PCR contained 60 Vbeta and 13 Jbeta primers. The repertoire was sequenced with immunoSEQ multiplex PCR; TCRdb's copy has only in-frame clones and lacks some. The data show more than 95,000 clones, roughly 74% seen once. Sequencing was performed on PBMCs. The TCR comes from a woman aged 65 to 85 in good health and CMV-seropositive. The chain joins TRBV6-1 to TRBJ1-6; 7 nucleotides line up with TRBD1. The CDR3 here is CASSEGTGFLSLHF. The CDR3 DNA is TGTGCCAGCAGTGAAGGGACAGGCTTTTTGTCCCTCCACTTT.